The clone carrying this T cell receptor (beta chain) has more than one count but fewer than ten. These data originate in a study of blood T cells in healthy people across ages. A J-beta primer mix and a sample-barcoded 5' primer were used in a second PCR of roughly 7 to 12 cycles. In TCRdb, the 5' RACE reads were re-called with MiXCR into one record per CDR3 protein. The sample lists around 1.7 million distinct CDR3 sequences, roughly 27% occurring once. Donors gave 8 to 10 milliliters of peripheral blood apiece. This CDR3 spans 15 amino acids. V lost 5 bases, J lost 4 bases, and 7 bases stayed unmatched. Germline CDR1 is SGHTA and CDR2 is FQGNSA.

This receptor was obtained from a young woman in good health. The chain joins TRBV7-2 to TRBJ1-4, with 7 bases that match TRBD1. The source material was blood. CDR3 in DNA: TGTGCCAGCAGCCCCGGGACAGACGGTAATGAAAAACTGTTTTTT. This codes for CASSPGTDGNEKLFF. Complete variable domain (other parts from reference TRBV7-2 and TRBJ1-4): GAGVSQSPSNKVTEKGKDVELRCDPISGHTALYWYRQSLGQGLEFLIYFQGNSAPDKSGLPSDRFSAERTGGSVSTLTIQRTQQEDSAVYLCASSPGTDGNEKLFFGSGTQLSVL.